These 30 T cell receptor beta chains came from one sample sequenced in a study of neurological immune-mediated disorders. Documented time point: longitudinal time-point 2. TCRdb used MiXCR to reprocess the 5' RACE reads, holding one entry per CDR3 protein. This sample has 80,000 to 100,000 distinct CDR3 sequences, with 5% to 6% found just once. Sequencing was done on a sample of PBMCs. These receptors all stem from a woman in her fifties or sixties with multiple sclerosis.

This clonotype was detected ten times or more. V is TRBV29-1 and J is TRBJ1-3; D perhaps matches TRBD1 (6 bases). The CDR3 has 13 residues. Germline V CDR1 and CDR2: SQVTM, ANQGSEA. The ends were cut back, 6 bases at V and 4 bases at J, with 13 bases in the middle. The CDR3 DNA reads TGCAGCGTCTTCAGGGGTTCGGGAAACACCATATATTTT. This sequence encodes CSVFRGSGNTIYF. Together with reference TRBV29-1 and TRBJ1-3, the CDR3 gives the full variable domain: SAVISQKPSRDICQRGTSLTIQCQVDSQVTMMFWYRQQPGQSLTLIATANQGSEATYESGFVIDKFPISRPNLTFSTLTVSNMSPEDSSIYLCSVFRGSGNTIYFGEGSWLTVV.

This clonotype was seen at least ten times. The chain has TRBV20-1 and TRBJ1-5; 7 bases agree with TRBD1. J lost 7 bases, V lost 2 bases, and 8 bases had no gene match. The CDR3 sequence is 14 residues long. Germline assignment: CDR1 DFQATT and CDR2 SNEGSKA (reference sequence). The CDR3 here is CSARNRQGGQPQHF. As DNA, the CDR3 is TGCAGTGCTAGAAACCGACAGGGCGGGCAGCCCCAGCATTTT.

This clonotype occurred many times. The V call is TRBV11-2, the J call TRBJ2-1; 10 bases are a match to TRBD1. Germline CDR1 SGHAT, CDR2 FQNNGV. The junction had 6 bases not matched to a gene; V was cut back by 4 bases and J by 9 bases. The CDR3 loop spans 14 amino acids. The CDR3 region is CASSSRQGAVEQFF. The CDR3 region has the DNA TGTGCCAGCAGCTCCCGACAGGGGGCCGTTGAGCAGTTCTTC.

This clonotype was recorded at least ten times. This chain joins TRBV2 and TRBJ1-6; D perhaps matches TRBD1 (6 bases). V was shortened by 8 bases and J by 7 bases, with 15 bases between the two germline ends. Germline loops: CDR1 SNHLY, CDR2 FYNNEI. The CDR3 runs 14 residues. The CDR3 sequence: CASGPRGGNSPLHF. CDR3 nucleotide sequence: TGTGCCAGCGGCCCCAGGGGAGGGAATTCACCCCTCCACTTT.

This clonotype came up many times. V is TRBV6-5 and J is TRBJ1-1; D gene uncertain. The CDR3 has 14 residues. The V end lost 2 bases, the J end lost 1 base, and 8 bases lay between the germline ends. Germline V lookup: CDR1 MNHEY, CDR2 SVGAGI. DNA for the CDR3: TGTGCCAGCAGTTACAACGGCGGGAACACTGAAGCTTTCTTT. As protein: CASSYNGGNTEAFF.

This clonotype was detected ten times or more. The V and J genes are TRBV5-1 and TRBJ2-5; D not certain. This CDR3 region has 14 residues. Per germline, CDR1 SGHRS and CDR2 YFSETQ. Trimming left V 2 bases short and J 5 bases short, with 13 bases between. CDR3 DNA sequence: TGCGCCAGCAGCTTCTATGGGGATGAGGAGACCCAGTACTTC. Encoded protein: CASSFYGDEETQYF.

This clonotype was counted many times. The V gene is TRBV19, the J gene TRBJ2-1, with D possibly TRBD2 on 7 matching bases. Germline CDR1 reads LNHDA; CDR2 reads SQIVND (reference sequence). V was trimmed by 4 bases and J by 9 bases, leaving 19 bases between them. The CDR3 extends over 15 amino acids. The CDR3: CASSKGPGGGGEQFF. CDR3 DNA sequence: TGTGCCAGTAGTAAAGGCCCCGGGGGCGGGGGTGAGCAGTTCTTC.

This clonotype was detected ten times or more. The chain links TRBV7-6 to TRBJ1-3; unclear D gene. CDR3 length: 16 amino acids. Germline assignment: CDR1 SGHVS and CDR2 FNYEAQ. Trimming left V 3 bases short and J 0 bases short, with 12 bases between. CDR3 DNA: TGTGCCAGCAGCTTTACGACAACCGACTCTGGAAACACCATATATTTT. This translates into CASSFTTTDSGNTIYF.

This clonotype was observed many times. This chain connects TRBV7-6 to TRBJ1-1; TRBD1 might be the D (5 bases). With 2 bases removed from V and 2 bases from J, the gap between germline ends came to 12 bases. This CDR3 comprises 15 residues. Germline V gene lookup returns CDR1 SGHVS and CDR2 FNYEAQ. CDR3 loop: CASSLKSGANTEAFF. CDR3 sequence (DNA): TGTGCCAGCAGCTTAAAGAGTGGGGCCAACACTGAAGCTTTCTTT.

This clonotype was recorded many times. V gene TRBV10-2 combines with J gene TRBJ2-3, with no clear D. This CDR3 region has 12 residues. The germline CDR1 and CDR2 sequences are WSHSY and SAAADI. V was pared by 4 bases and J by 3 bases, with 5 bases between. The CDR3: CASSVRTDTQYF. For the CDR3, the DNA is TGCGCCAGCAGTGTCAGGACAGATACGCAGTATTTT.

This clonotype was seen at least ten times. This rearrangement joins TRBV5-6 to TRBJ2-5; 10 bases map to TRBD1. Germline CDR1 and CDR2: SGHDT and YYEEEE. The length of the CDR3 is 16 residues. The junction had 4 bases not matched to a gene; V was cut back by 0 bases and J by 2 bases. CDR3 in amino acids: CASSLGWTGGQETQYF. In nucleotides, the CDR3 is TGTGCCAGCAGCTTGGGTTGGACAGGGGGACAAGAGACCCAGTACTTC.

This clonotype was detected ten times or more. V gene TRBV5-5 combines with J gene TRBJ1-4, with 8 nucleotides matching TRBD1. Per the germline V gene, CDR1 is SGHKS and CDR2 is YYEKEE (reference sequence). The V segment lost 4 bases and the J segment 11 bases; nucleotides outside the gene matches: 13. This CDR3 is 15 amino acids long. The DNA for the CDR3 is TGTGCCAGCAGCGTAGACTCCGACAGGGGCAGGAAACTGTTTTTT. It yields the protein CASSVDSDRGRKLFF.

This clonotype came up many times. The V and J genes are TRBV12-3 or TRBV12-4 and TRBJ1-5; the match to TRBD1 covers 8 bases. The CDR3 length is 14 residues. The V and J ends lost 6 bases and 5 bases, in that order; junction bases with no gene match: 6. The CDR3 coding sequence is TGTGCCAGCAGCGGGGACAGGAAGGATCAGCCCCAGCATTTT. Translating gives CASSGDRKDQPQHF.

This clonotype was observed at least ten times. This chain uses TRBV5-1 with TRBJ2-1; no clear D. Germline-derived CDR1 and CDR2 are SGHRS and YFSETQ. The CDR3 contains 15 residues. Trimming left V 4 bases short and J 1 base short, with 12 bases between. CDR3 residues: CASSPEIQSYNEQFF. The CDR3 DNA sequence: TGCGCCAGCAGCCCGGAAATACAGTCCTACAATGAGCAGTTCTTC.

The table lists this clonotype with a few counts. The J gene is TRBJ2-5, the V gene TRBV11-2, with 9 bases aligning to TRBD2. CDR3 length: 16 residues. Germline trimming cut 1 base from V and 5 bases from J; bases unmatched to any gene: 8. CDR1 and CDR2 from the germline V gene are SGHAT and FQNNGV. CDR3 amino acids: CASSLAGPLAGETQYF. In nucleotides, the CDR3 is TGTGCCAGCAGCTTAGCGGGACCTCTAGCGGGGGAGACCCAGTACTTC.

At least ten counts were recorded for this clonotype. CDR3 in amino acids: CASSMGSSGNHQETQYF. CDR3 in DNA: TGTGCCAGCAGCATGGGGTCTAGCGGGAATCATCAAGAGACCCAGTACTTC. The V and J genes are TRBV21-1 and TRBJ2-5; the D call in the table, TRBD2, was not verified against the DNA. TRBV21-1 is listed as a pseudogene. The CDR3 covers 17 residues.

This clonotype was seen repeatedly, ten times or more. This rearrangement joins TRBV5-1 to TRBJ2-2; the match to TRBD1 covers 8 bases. Trimming cost V 4 bases and J 1 base; bases outside gene matches: 3. Germline CDR1 is SGHRS and CDR2 is YFSETQ. CDR3 length equals 15 residues. The CDR3 nucleotides read TGCGCCAGCAGCCCGACAGGGGTGAACACCGGGGAGCTGTTTTTT. It specifies CASSPTGVNTGELFF.

This clonotype was counted ten times or more. The chain carries TRBV5-1 and TRBJ2-3, with 10 bases lining up with TRBD1. The CDR3 is 15 amino acids. With 7 bases clipped from V and 3 bases from J, the junction kept 8 bases outside the gene matches. CDR1 is SGHRS, CDR2 YFSETQ, per germline. For the CDR3, the DNA is TGCGCCAGCTCCCCGCAGGGACAGGGGACAGATACGCAGTATTTT. Its translation: CASSPQGQGTDTQYF. The whole variable domain, filled in from reference TRBV5-1 and TRBJ2-3, reads KAGVTQTPRYLIKTRGQQVTLSCSPISGHRSVSWYQQTPGQGLQFLFEYFSETQRNKGNFPGRFSGRQFSNSRSEMNVSTLELGDSALYLCASSPQGQGTDTQYFGPGTRLTVL.

This clonotype was recorded many times. The rearrangement joins TRBV20-1 to TRBJ1-3; 7 bases align to TRBD1. V shed 3 bases, J shed 0 bases, and the junction held 2 bases outside the gene matches. Germline V CDR1 and CDR2: DFQATT, SNEGSKA (reference sequence). CDR3 length: 14 amino acids. CDR3 sequence reads: CSASRDSSGNTIYF. As DNA, the CDR3 is TGCAGTGCTAGCCGGGACAGCTCTGGAAACACCATATATTTT.

This clonotype was picked up a small number of times. The CDR3 sequence is CAIGGGRPVETQYF. CDR3 nucleotides: TGTGCCATTGGAGGGGGGCGGCCAGTAGAGACCCAGTACTTC. This chain connects TRBV10-3 to TRBJ2-5; D possibly matches TRBD1 or TRBD2 (6 bases each). The CDR3 sequence is 14 residues long. The germline V and J ends were trimmed by 9 bases and 4 bases, with 18 bases remaining between them. Germline-derived CDR1 and CDR2 are ENHRY and SYGVKD.

This clonotype was seen at least ten times. CDR3: CSATQDSATNEKLFF. The DNA of the CDR3 is TGCAGTGCTACCCAGGACTCTGCAACTAATGAAAAACTGTTTTTT. V usage is TRBV20-1 and J usage is TRBJ1-4; unclear D gene. This CDR3 has 15 residues. Germline V gene sequence: CDR1 DFQATT, CDR2 SNEGSKA (reference sequence). The germline V and J ends were trimmed by 4 bases and 0 bases, with 12 bases remaining between them.

This chain connects TRBV9 to TRBJ2-5; 9 bases align to TRBD1. The germline V gene has CDR1 SGDLS and CDR2 YYNGEE. The length of the CDR3 is 14 residues. V was clipped by 5 bases and J by 5 bases; unmatched bases: 7. CDR3 loop: CASSRTGEIETQYF. CDR3 in DNA: TGTGCCAGCAGTCGGACAGGGGAGATTGAGACCCAGTACTTC.

The CDR3 sequence: CASSQARGWNTEAFF. DNA for the CDR3: TGTGCCAGCAGCCAAGCAAGGGGGTGGAACACTGAAGCTTTCTTT. V gene TRBV3-1 combines with J gene TRBJ1-1, with D maybe TRBD1 (6 bases). Trimming removed 1 base at V and 1 base at J, with 10 bases between. This CDR3 has 15 residues. Germline CDR1 reads LGHDT; CDR2 reads YNNKEL (reference sequence).

The sample holds many counts of this clonotype. This chain joins TRBV5-1 and TRBJ2-7; no firm D call. This CDR3 has 13 amino acids. Germline CDR1 SGHRS, CDR2 YFSETQ. V lost 3 bases, J lost 2 bases, and 9 bases lay in between. CDR3 sequence (DNA): TGCGCCAGCAGCTCGGGCCCAACCTACGAGCAGTACTTC. This encodes CASSSGPTYEQYF.

Ten or more counts support this clonotype. The gene calls are TRBV28 and TRBJ1-2, with 8 bases fitting TRBD1. CDR3 size: 14 residues. Germline V gene lookup returns CDR1 MDHEN and CDR2 SYDVKM. Trimming cost V 2 bases and J 4 bases; bases outside gene matches: 3. CDR3 sequence: CASSLGGQVYGYTF. CDR3 sequence (DNA): TGTGCCAGCAGTTTAGGGGGACAGGTCTATGGCTACACCTTC.

This chain links TRBV5-1 with TRBJ2-1; D not certain. Trimming cost V 1 base and J 0 bases, with 11 bases left between them. This CDR3 region has 16 residues. Germline V gene sequence: CDR1 SGHRS, CDR2 YFSETQ. The CDR3 sequence is CASSLTTPSSYNEQFF. In DNA form, the CDR3 reads TGCGCCAGCAGCTTGACGACGCCCAGCTCCTACAATGAGCAGTTCTTC. The full variable domain, completed using reference TRBV5-1 and TRBJ2-1, is KAGVTQTPRYLIKTRGQQVTLSCSPISGHRSVSWYQQTPGQGLQFLFEYFSETQRNKGNFPGRFSGRQFSNSRSEMNVSTLELGDSALYLCASSLTTPSSYNEQFFGPGTRLTVL.

The V and J genes are TRBV2 and TRBJ1-5, with a weak D call TRBD1 (5 bases). Germline V gene data show CDR1 as SNHLY and CDR2 as FYNNEI. Trimming took 8 bases from V and 1 from J, leaving 18 bases between them. This CDR3 has 16 amino acids. The CDR3 reads CASLLAPGGSNQPQHF. As DNA, the CDR3 is TGTGCCAGCTTGCTAGCCCCCGGGGGAAGCAATCAGCCCCAGCATTTT.

In this sample, this clonotype turned up many times. The chain links TRBV24-1 to TRBJ2-5, with D possibly called TRBD1 or TRBD2 (5 bases each). Trimming pared 7 bases from V and 5 bases from J, leaving 13 bases between. The CDR3 length is 13 residues. Germline values: CDR1 KGHDR, CDR2 SFDVKD. The CDR3 region has the DNA TGTGCCACCAGCCATGGGGGTTTGGAGACCCAGTACTTC. Translated, it gives CATSHGGLETQYF.

This clonotype was recorded many times. The genes are TRBV20-1 and TRBJ1-5, with D uncertain. Germline CDR1 DFQATT, CDR2 SNEGSKA (reference sequence). This CDR3 contains 15 residues. The germline V and J ends were trimmed by 1 base and 3 bases, with 13 bases remaining between them. Here the CDR3 DNA reads TGCAGTGCTAGAGCGCAGGCGGGGTACAATCAGCCCCAGCATTTT. Amino acid sequence: CSARAQAGYNQPQHF.

This clonotype has a count of ten or more. The rearrangement links TRBV5-1 to TRBJ1-2, with 11 nucleotides matching TRBD1. V dropped 3 bases and J dropped 7; count of bases not matched to a gene: 8. CDR3 size: 15 residues. In germline, CDR1 is SGHRS, CDR2 YFSETQ. The CDR3 coding sequence is TGCGCCAGCAGCTCCCGTGGACAGGGGGCCCTTGGCTACACCTTC. It translates to CASSSRGQGALGYTF.